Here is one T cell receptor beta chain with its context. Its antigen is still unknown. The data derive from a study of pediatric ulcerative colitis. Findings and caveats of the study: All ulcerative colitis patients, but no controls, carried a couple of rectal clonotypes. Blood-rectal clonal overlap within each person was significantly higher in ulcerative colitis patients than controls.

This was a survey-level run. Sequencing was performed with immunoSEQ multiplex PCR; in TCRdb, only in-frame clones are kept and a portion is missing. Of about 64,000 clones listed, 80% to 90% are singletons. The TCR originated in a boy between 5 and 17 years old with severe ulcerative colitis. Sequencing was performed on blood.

CDR3 amino acids: CSARTGKAFF. The CDR3, as DNA: TGCAGTGCAAGGACAGGCAAAGCTTTCTTT. The chain links TRBV20-1 to TRBJ1-1, with 7 bases aligning to TRBD1. The germline gives CDR1 DFQATT, CDR2 SNEGSKA (reference sequence). V gave up 6 bases and J gave up 9 bases; unmatched junction bases: 4. The CDR3 sequence is 10 residues long.